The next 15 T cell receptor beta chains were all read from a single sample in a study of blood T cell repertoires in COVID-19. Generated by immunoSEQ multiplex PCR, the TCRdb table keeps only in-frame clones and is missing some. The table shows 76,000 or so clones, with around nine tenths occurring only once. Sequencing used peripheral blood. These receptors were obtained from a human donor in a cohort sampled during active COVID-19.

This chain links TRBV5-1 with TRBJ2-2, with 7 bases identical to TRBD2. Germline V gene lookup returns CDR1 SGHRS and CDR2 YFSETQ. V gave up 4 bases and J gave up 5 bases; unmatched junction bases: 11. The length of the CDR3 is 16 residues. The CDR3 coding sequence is TGCGCCAGCAGCCCCGATCCAGCGGGGAGTACCGGGGAGCTGTTTTTT. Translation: CASSPDPAGSTGELFF.

The CDR3 DNA sequence: TGTGCCAGCAGCCAAGGCGGACTAGCGGGGTATACAGATACGCAGTATTTT. This encodes CASSQGGLAGYTDTQYF. The V gene is TRBV3-1 (or the pseudogene TRBV3-2), the J gene TRBJ2-3; 12 positions agree with TRBD2. J lost 3 bases, V lost 1 base, and 5 bases had no gene match. Germline CDR1 LGHDT, CDR2 YNNKEL (reference sequence). This CDR3 comprises 17 residues.

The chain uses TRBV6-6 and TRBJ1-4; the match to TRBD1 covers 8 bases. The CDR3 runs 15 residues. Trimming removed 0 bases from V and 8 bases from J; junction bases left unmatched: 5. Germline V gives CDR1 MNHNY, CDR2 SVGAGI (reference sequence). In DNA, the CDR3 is TGTGCCAGCAGTTACTCGTCAGGGGGCCACGAAAAACTGTTTTTT. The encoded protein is CASSYSSGGHEKLFF.

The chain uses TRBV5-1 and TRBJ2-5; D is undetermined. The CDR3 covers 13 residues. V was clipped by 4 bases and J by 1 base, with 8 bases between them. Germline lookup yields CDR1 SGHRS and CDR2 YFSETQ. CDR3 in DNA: TGCGCCAGCAGCGTGACTGGCCAAGAGACCCAGTACTTC. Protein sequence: CASSVTGQETQYF.

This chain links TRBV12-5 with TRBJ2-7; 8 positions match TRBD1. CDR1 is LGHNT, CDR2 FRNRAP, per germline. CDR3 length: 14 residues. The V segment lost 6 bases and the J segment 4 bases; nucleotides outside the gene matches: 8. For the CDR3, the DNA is TGTGCTAGTGGAGAGGGACAGGCTAGTTACGAGCAGTACTTC. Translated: CASGEGQASYEQYF.

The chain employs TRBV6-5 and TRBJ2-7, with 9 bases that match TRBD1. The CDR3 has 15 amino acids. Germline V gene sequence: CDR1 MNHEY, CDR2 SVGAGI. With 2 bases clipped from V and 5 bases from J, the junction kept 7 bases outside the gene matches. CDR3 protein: CASSYERTGDHEQYF. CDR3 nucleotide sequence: TGTGCCAGCAGTTACGAGAGGACAGGGGACCACGAGCAGTACTTC.

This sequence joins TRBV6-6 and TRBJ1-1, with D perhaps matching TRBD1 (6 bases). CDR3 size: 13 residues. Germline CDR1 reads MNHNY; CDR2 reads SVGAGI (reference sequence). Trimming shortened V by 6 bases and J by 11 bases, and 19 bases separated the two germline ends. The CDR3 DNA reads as TGTGCCAGCAGATCCGGGACAATTGATTTGGCTTTCTTT. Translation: CASRSGTIDLAFF.

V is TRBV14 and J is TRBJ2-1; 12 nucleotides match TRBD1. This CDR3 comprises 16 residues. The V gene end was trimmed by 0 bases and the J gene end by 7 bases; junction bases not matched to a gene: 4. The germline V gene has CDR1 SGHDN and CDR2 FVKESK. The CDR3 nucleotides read TGTGCCAGCAGCCAAGATGTGGGACAGGGGGCTAATGAGCAGTTCTTC. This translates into CASSQDVGQGANEQFF. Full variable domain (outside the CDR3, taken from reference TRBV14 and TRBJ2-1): EAGVTQFPSHSVIEKGQTVTLRCDPISGHDNLYWYRRVMGKEIKFLLHFVKESKQDESGMPNNRFLAERTGGTYSTLKVQPAELEDSGVYFCASSQDVGQGANEQFFGPGTRLTVL.

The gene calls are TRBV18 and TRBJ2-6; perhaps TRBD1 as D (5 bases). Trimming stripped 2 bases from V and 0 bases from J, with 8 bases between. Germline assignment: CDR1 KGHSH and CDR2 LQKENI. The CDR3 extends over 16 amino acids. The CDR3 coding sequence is TGTGCCAGCTCACCAGGGGCCAACTCTGGGGCCAACGTCCTGACTTTC. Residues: CASSPGANSGANVLTF.

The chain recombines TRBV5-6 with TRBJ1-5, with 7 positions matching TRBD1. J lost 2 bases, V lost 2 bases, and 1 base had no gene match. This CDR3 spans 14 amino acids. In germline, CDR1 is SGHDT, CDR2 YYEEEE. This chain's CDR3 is CASSFGQGNQPQHF. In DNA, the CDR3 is TGTGCCAGCAGCTTTGGACAGGGCAATCAGCCCCAGCATTTT.

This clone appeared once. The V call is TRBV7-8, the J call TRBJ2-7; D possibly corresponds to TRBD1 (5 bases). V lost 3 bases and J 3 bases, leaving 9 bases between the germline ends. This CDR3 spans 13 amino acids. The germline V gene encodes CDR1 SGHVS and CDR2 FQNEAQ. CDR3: CASSFTGFYEQYF. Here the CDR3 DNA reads TGTGCCAGCAGCTTCACAGGTTTCTACGAGCAGTACTTC. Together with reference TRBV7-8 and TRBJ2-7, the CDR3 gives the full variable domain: GAGVSQSPRYKVAKRGQDVALRCDPISGHVSLFWYQQALGQGPEFLTYFQNEAQLDKSGLPSDRFFAERPEGSVSTLKIQRTQQEDSAVYLCASSFTGFYEQYFGPGTRLTVT.

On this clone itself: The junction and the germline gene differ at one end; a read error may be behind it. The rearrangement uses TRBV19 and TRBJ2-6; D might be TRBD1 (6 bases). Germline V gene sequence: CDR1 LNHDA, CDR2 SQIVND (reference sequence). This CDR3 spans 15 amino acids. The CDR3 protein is CASSEQGSGADVLTF. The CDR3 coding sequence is TGTGCCAGTAGTGAACAGGGATCTGGGGCCGACGTCCTGACTTTC. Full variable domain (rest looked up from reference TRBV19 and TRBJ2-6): DGGITQSPKYLFRKEGQNVTLSCEQNLNHDAMYWYRQDPGQGLRLIYYSQIVNDFQKGDIAEGYSVSREKKESFPLTVTSAQKNPTAFYLCASSEQGSGADVLTFGAGSRLTVL.

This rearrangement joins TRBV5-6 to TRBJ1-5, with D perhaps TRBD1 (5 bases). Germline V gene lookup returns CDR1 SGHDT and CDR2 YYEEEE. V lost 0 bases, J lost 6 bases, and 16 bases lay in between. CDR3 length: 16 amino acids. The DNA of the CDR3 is TGTGCCAGCAGCTTGGCTCAGGGAGGGGTGCGTCAGCCCCAGCATTTT. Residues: CASSLAQGGVRQPQHF.

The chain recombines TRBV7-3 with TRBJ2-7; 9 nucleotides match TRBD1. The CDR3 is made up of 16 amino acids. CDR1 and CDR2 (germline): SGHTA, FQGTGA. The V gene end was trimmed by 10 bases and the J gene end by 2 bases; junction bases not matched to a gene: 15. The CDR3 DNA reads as TGTGCCAACCCGTTCCACCGGGACAGGGAGCCCTACGAGCAGTACTTC. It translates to CANPFHRDREPYEQYF.

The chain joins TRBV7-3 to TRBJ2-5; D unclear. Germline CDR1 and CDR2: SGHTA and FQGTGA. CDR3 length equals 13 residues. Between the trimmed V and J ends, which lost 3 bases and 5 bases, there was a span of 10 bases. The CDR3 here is CASSFSTSETQYF. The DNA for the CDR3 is TGTGCCAGCAGCTTCTCGACTTCGGAGACCCAGTACTTC.